This T cell receptor (beta chain) was recovered during a study of T cell repertoires in cytomegalovirus infection. MiXCR, run by TCRdb on the reads, gives a single entry per CDR3 protein. There are more than 400,000 distinct CDR3 sequences in the sample; approximately 26% occur only once, and approximately 13% lies in the top ten. Germline CDR1 MNHEY, CDR2 SVGEGT. The CDR3 is 18 residues long. Germline trimming cut 2 bases from V and 8 bases from J; bases unmatched to any gene: 16. The rearrangement uses TRBV6-2 or TRBV6-3 and TRBJ2-1, with 9 nucleotides matching TRBD2. The receptor was derived from a human donor in good health (CMV status not recorded). Some clones in this sample may be carry-over from other donors' samples. The sequenced sample was PBMCs. CDR3 amino acids: CASSYPSLGGRARDEQFF. Here the CDR3 DNA reads TGTGCCAGCAGTTACCCCAGCCTTGGCGGGAGGGCGCGCGATGAGCAGTTCTTC.